The source of this T cell receptor (beta chain) is a study of T cells in narcolepsy. The data were produced by immunoSEQ multiplex PCR, yet TCRdb's version contains in-frame clones alone and is incomplete. The sample gives nearly 35,000 clones, more than 70% of which show up once; about 1% is in the top ten. The TCR was taken from a human donor in good health. Sequencing was done on a sample of memory (CD45RA-) CD4+ T cells from blood.

The CDR3 is CASSLGGYAREANVLTF. CDR3 DNA: TGTGCCAGCAGCTTAGGGGGGTATGCGAGGGAGGCCAACGTCCTGACTTTC. The rearrangement uses TRBV7-2 and TRBJ2-6; D is perhaps TRBD1 or TRBD2 (5 bases each). Trimming shortened V by 1 base and J by 6 bases, and 16 bases separated the two germline ends. This CDR3 spans 17 amino acids. Germline loops: CDR1 SGHTA, CDR2 FQGNSA.